Listed below are T cell receptor beta chains from one sample, sequenced in a study of T-cell reconstitution after alpha-beta-depleted transplantation in children. TCRdb redid the calling of the PCR reads with MiXCR, one entry per CDR3 protein. The data hold some 300,000 distinct CDR3 sequences, with around 10% observed a single time. The sample was PBMCs from the stem cell graft donor, taken from the stem cell graft. These receptors all come from a human donor who donated a stem cell graft to a child with acute lymphoblastic leukemia. The CDR3 runs from the conserved cysteine through the conserved F or W. D genes are given only for firm matches. Size is omitted from some rows. Given values are once, few, many or a class for expanded clones.

d_gene: NA; j_gene: TRBJ1-1; v_gene: TRBV9; abundance: NA; CDR3aa: CASSVPGGTTEAFF; CDR3nt: TGTGCCAGCAGCGTGCCGGGGGGTACGACTGAAGCTTTCTTT
d_gene: TRBD2; j_gene: TRBJ2-3; v_gene: TRBV10-3; abundance: few; CDR3aa: CAISESTSGISSTDTQYF; CDR3nt: TGTGCCATCAGTGAGTCGACTAGCGGGATCTCTAGCACAGATACGCAGTATTTT
d_gene: NA; j_gene: TRBJ2-1; v_gene: TRBV27; abundance: many; CDR3aa: CASSTKDYLPYNEQFF; CDR3nt: TGTGCCAGCAGTACGAAGGACTACCTACCCTACAATGAGCAGTTCTTC
d_gene: NA; j_gene: TRBJ2-1; v_gene: TRBV6-4; abundance: many; CDR3aa: CASSDSGRGSHNEQFF; CDR3nt: TGTGCCAGCAGTGACTCTGGGCGGGGTTCCCACAATGAGCAGTTCTTC
d_gene: NA; j_gene: TRBJ1-2; v_gene: TRBV27; abundance: NA; CDR3aa: CASSWGGLDYGYTF; CDR3nt: TGTGCCAGCTCCTGGGGAGGGCTGGACTATGGCTACACCTTC
d_gene: TRBD1; j_gene: TRBJ2-5; v_gene: TRBV12-5; abundance: few; CDR3aa: CASGSTTGQGGETQYF; CDR3nt: TGTGCTAGTGGTTCCACCACGGGACAGGGTGGGGAGACCCAGTACTTC
d_gene: NA; j_gene: TRBJ1-5; v_gene: TRBV10-3; abundance: NA; CDR3aa: CAISERQTQPQHF; CDR3nt: TGTGCCATCAGTGAGCGGCAGACTCAGCCCCAGCATTTT
d_gene: NA; j_gene: TRBJ2-4; v_gene: TRBV7-3; abundance: NA; CDR3aa: CASSLSGWDKNIQYF; CDR3nt: TGTGCCAGCAGCTTGAGCGGGTGGGACAAAAACATTCAGTACTTC
d_gene: NA; j_gene: TRBJ2-2; v_gene: TRBV6-5; abundance: NA; CDR3aa: CASSYGDSTGELFF; CDR3nt: TGTGCCAGCAGTTACGGCGACAGCACCGGGGAGCTGTTTTTT
d_gene: NA; j_gene: TRBJ2-7; v_gene: TRBV3-1; abundance: few; CDR3aa: CASSLLPEAHEQYF; CDR3nt: TGTGCCAGCAGCCTGTTACCGGAGGCCCACGAGCAGTACTTC
d_gene: NA; j_gene: TRBJ2-3; v_gene: TRBV7-9; abundance: many; CDR3aa: CASSSLRWEYTDTQYF; CDR3nt: TGTGCCAGCAGCTCTTTACGGTGGGAGTATACAGATACGCAGTATTTT
d_gene: TRBD2; j_gene: TRBJ2-1; v_gene: TRBV7-2; abundance: few; CDR3aa: CASRVFSGRAYNEQFF; CDR3nt: TGTGCCAGCAGGGTTTTTAGCGGGAGGGCCTACAATGAGCAGTTCTTC
d_gene: TRBD2; j_gene: TRBJ2-3; v_gene: TRBV18; abundance: NA; CDR3aa: CASSPTSRFTDTQYF; CDR3nt: TGTGCCAGCTCACCGACTAGCCGATTCACAGATACGCAGTATTTT
d_gene: TRBD1; j_gene: TRBJ1-3; v_gene: TRBV12-3/TRBV12-4; abundance: NA; CDR3aa: CASSPTGEGNTIYF; CDR3nt: TGTGCCAGCAGTCCGACAGGGGAGGGAAACACCATATATTTT